A single sample gave rise to the 24 T cell receptor beta chains below, sequenced in a study of T-cell memory formation after mild COVID-19. TCRdb used MiXCR to reprocess the 5' RACE reads, holding one entry per CDR3 protein. The repertoire consists of roughly 320,000 distinct CDR3 sequences, with 28% occurring once and the leading ten covering 13%. Sequencing input: PBMCs or a T cell subset sorted from them (not recorded which). These receptors were collected from an adult woman who had mild COVID-19 (a few samples of this study predate the infection). Cell type and time point are not known.

This clonotype was seen a few times. V is TRBV28 and J is TRBJ2-2; D perhaps matches TRBD1 (6 bases). V lost 8 bases and J lost 0, with 13 bases in between. Germline V lookup: CDR1 MDHEN, CDR2 SYDVKM. The CDR3 contains 15 residues. Here the CDR3 DNA reads TGTGCCAGCGGACCCGGGACACCGAACACCGGGGAGCTGTTTTTT. Translating it yields CASGPGTPNTGELFF.

The V call is TRBV27, the J call TRBJ2-7; the match to TRBD2 covers 12 bases. Trimming cost V 8 bases and J 1 base; bases outside gene matches: 6. Germline V gives CDR1 MNHEY, CDR2 SMNVEV (reference sequence). This CDR3 comprises 15 residues. The CDR3 here is CASGGGTSGSYEQYF. Here the CDR3 DNA reads TGTGCCAGCGGGGGAGGGACTAGCGGGTCCTACGAGCAGTACTTC.

V gene TRBV12-3 or TRBV12-4 combines with J gene TRBJ2-1, with TRBD1 matching 9 bases. Trimming took 7 bases from V and 4 from J; bases not matched to a gene: 8. CDR3 length: 15 residues. CDR3 sequence: CASTPPGQGYNEQFF. CDR3 DNA sequence: TGTGCCAGCACCCCCCCGGGACAGGGATACAATGAGCAGTTCTTC.

V gene TRBV3-1 combines with J gene TRBJ2-5; possible D gene TRBD1, 5 bases. The CDR3 totals 17 residues. Germline assignment: CDR1 LGHDT and CDR2 YNNKEL (reference sequence). V was pared by 2 bases and J by 1 base, with 17 bases between. The CDR3 region has the DNA TGTGCCAGCAGCCAAATACTCGGACACGCTAGCCAAGAGACCCAGTACTTC. It yields the protein CASSQILGHASQETQYF.

This chain joins TRBV11-2 and TRBJ2-7; 7 nucleotides match TRBD2. The trim removed 1 base at V and 2 bases at J, leaving 5 bases unmatched. Germline V gene data show CDR1 as SGHAT and CDR2 as FQNNGV. CDR3 size: 15 residues. The CDR3 sequence: CASSLGRDYAYEQYF. CDR3 DNA sequence: TGTGCCAGCAGCTTAGGCCGGGACTATGCCTACGAGCAGTACTTC. The whole variable domain, remainder taken from reference TRBV11-2 and TRBJ2-7, is EAGVAQSPRYKIIEKRQSVAFWCNPISGHATLYWYQQILGQGPKLLIQFQNNGVVDDSQLPKDRFSAERLKGVDSTLKIQPAKLEDSAVYLCASSLGRDYAYEQYFGPGTRLTVT.

The chain has TRBV30 and TRBJ2-7; 9 positions match TRBD1. Germline V gene sequence: CDR1 GTSNPN, CDR2 SVGIG (reference sequence). This CDR3 region has 14 residues. V shed 1 base, J shed 4 bases, and the junction held 5 bases outside the gene matches. The CDR3 sequence is CAWSGDRGVYEQYF. The CDR3 coding sequence is TGTGCCTGGAGTGGAGACAGGGGGGTTTACGAGCAGTACTTC. Full variable domain (outside the CDR3, taken from reference TRBV30 and TRBJ2-7): SQTIHQWPATLVQPVGSPLSLECTVEGTSNPNLYWYRQAAGRGLQLLFYSVGIGQISSEVPQNLSASRPQDRQFILSSKKLLLSDSGFYLCAWSGDRGVYEQYFGPGTRLTVT.

This CDR3 is CASSSLAGVAYEQYF. CDR3 DNA sequence: TGTGCCAGCAGTTCCCTGGCGGGAGTGGCCTACGAGCAGTACTTC. J is TRBJ2-7 and V is TRBV27; TRBD2 aligns across 7 bases. Germline loops: CDR1 MNHEY, CDR2 SMNVEV (reference sequence). V lost 4 bases and J lost 2; bases outside the gene matches: 8. The CDR3 covers 15 residues.

The V call is TRBV6-2 or TRBV6-3, the J call TRBJ2-7; D might be TRBD2 (6 bases). Germline lookup yields CDR1 MNHEY and CDR2 SVGEGT. V was trimmed by 7 bases and J by 2 bases, leaving 12 bases between them. There are 13 residues in the CDR3. CDR3 DNA: TGTGCCAGCATGAGGAGGGAGCCCTACGAGCAGTACTTC. Its protein product is CASMRREPYEQYF.

The rearrangement joins TRBV9 to TRBJ2-1; no clear D gene. The CDR3 runs to 13 residues. CDR1 and CDR2 (germline): SGDLS, YYNGEE. Trimming stripped 0 bases from V and 9 bases from J, with 10 bases between. CDR3 residues: CASSVADRSEQFF. The CDR3 DNA is TGTGCCAGCAGCGTAGCAGACCGGAGTGAGCAGTTCTTC.

This sequence joins TRBV11-1 and TRBJ2-2, with D possibly TRBD2 on 6 matching bases. V was clipped by 5 bases and J by 4 bases, with 8 bases between them. The CDR3 sequence is 13 residues long. CDR1 and CDR2 (germline): SGHAT, FQDESV (reference sequence). The CDR3 spells CASSRDFTGELFF. The CDR3 DNA sequence: TGTGCCAGCAGCCGGGACTTCACCGGGGAGCTGTTTTTT.

The genes are TRBV19 and TRBJ2-7, with 11 bases that match TRBD1. V dropped 4 bases and J dropped 6; count of bases not matched to a gene: 5. CDR1 is LNHDA, CDR2 SQIVND, per germline (reference sequence). This CDR3 has 14 residues. The CDR3 DNA sequence: TGTGCCAGTAGTACCACCGGGACAGGGGGCGAGCAGTACTTC. Amino acid sequence: CASSTTGTGGEQYF. Filled out from reference TRBV19 and TRBJ2-7, the complete variable domain reads DGGITQSPKYLFRKEGQNVTLSCEQNLNHDAMYWYRQDPGQGLRLIYYSQIVNDFQKGDIAEGYSVSREKKESFPLTVTSAQKNPTAFYLCASSTTGTGGEQYFGPGTRLTVT.

This chain uses TRBV9 with TRBJ2-5, with D tentatively TRBD1 (8 bases). The germline V and J ends were trimmed by 3 bases and 2 bases, with 26 bases remaining between them. This CDR3 comprises 19 residues. Germline V CDR1 and CDR2: SGDLS, YYNGEE. The CDR3 DNA follows: TGTGCCAGCAGCGCGGGGGGCTGGGACAGGCGTGGGACTCAAGAGACCCAGTACTTC. It is translated as CASSAGGWDRRGTQETQYF.

A few counts support this clonotype. The V gene is TRBV12-3 or TRBV12-4, the J gene TRBJ1-2; unclear D gene. V shed 2 bases and J shed 6 bases, with 10 bases lying between them. The CDR3 loop spans 13 amino acids. This CDR3 is CASSLQERNGYTF. In DNA, the CDR3 is TGTGCCAGCAGTTTACAGGAAAGGAATGGCTACACCTTC.

The chain has TRBV5-5 and TRBJ2-7, with 11 bases identical to TRBD2. The V gene end was trimmed by 4 bases and the J gene end by 4 bases; junction bases not matched to a gene: 7. CDR1 SGHKS and CDR2 YYEKEE come from the germline V gene (reference sequence). The CDR3 has 15 residues. CDR3 DNA sequence: TGTGCCAGCAGCCCCATCACTAGCGGGGGTTACGAGCAGTACTTC. Its protein product is CASSPITSGGYEQYF.

The chain uses TRBV14 and TRBJ2-1; perhaps D is TRBD1 or TRBD2 (6 bases each). Trimming stripped 6 bases from V and 3 bases from J, with 15 bases between. The CDR3 contains 15 residues. Per germline, CDR1 SGHDN and CDR2 FVKESK. The CDR3 protein is CASSQRGTLYNEQFF. As DNA, the CDR3 is TGTGCCAGCAGTCAAAGGGGGACTCTCTACAATGAGCAGTTCTTC.

The sample holds a few counts of this clonotype. The V gene is TRBV9, the J gene TRBJ1-3; maybe TRBD1 (6 bases). Germline CDR1 SGDLS, CDR2 YYNGEE. The CDR3 is made up of 13 amino acids. V was shortened by 4 bases and J by 4 bases, with 9 bases between the two germline ends. The CDR3 protein is CASSSGEGNTIYF. The CDR3 nucleotides read TGTGCCAGCAGCTCAGGGGAAGGAAACACCATATATTTT. The entire variable domain, with the rest obtained from reference TRBV9 and TRBJ1-3, is as follows: DSGVTQTPKHLITATGQRVTLRCSPRSGDLSVYWYQQSLDQGLQFLIQYYNGEERAKGNILERFSAQQFPDLHSELNLSSLELGDSALYFCASSSGEGNTIYFGEGSWLTVV.

This chain uses TRBV12-3 or TRBV12-4 with TRBJ2-3; 9 nucleotides line up with TRBD1. V lost 1 base and J lost 8; bases outside the gene matches: 4. The CDR3 extends over 14 amino acids. For the CDR3, the DNA is TGTGCCAGCAGTTTAGGTACAGGGGGCGTTACGCAGTATTTT. This gives the protein CASSLGTGGVTQYF.

The chain recombines TRBV18 with TRBJ1-1; the D is unclear. This CDR3 has 13 residues. With 3 bases removed from V and 6 bases from J, the gap between germline ends came to 11 bases. Germline CDR1 reads KGHSH; CDR2 reads LQKENI. CDR3 sequence reads: CASSPSVSAEAFF. The CDR3 region has the DNA TGTGCCAGCTCACCGTCGGTTTCCGCTGAAGCTTTCTTT. Complete variable domain (other parts from reference TRBV18 and TRBJ1-1): NAGVMQNPRHLVRRRGQEARLRCSPMKGHSHVYWYRQLPEEGLKFMVYLQKENIIDESGMPKERFSAEFPKEGPSILRIQQVVRGDSAAYFCASSPSVSAEAFFGQGTRLTVV.

There are a few counts of this clonotype. This chain links TRBV9 with TRBJ2-2, with D hard to call. Per the germline V gene, CDR1 is SGDLS and CDR2 is YYNGEE. Trimming took 3 bases from V and 3 from J, leaving 6 bases between them. This CDR3 is built from 13 residues. CDR3 sequence: CASSEGYTGELFF. Written as DNA, the CDR3 is TGTGCCAGCAGCGAAGGGTACACCGGGGAGCTGTTTTTT.

The genes are TRBV5-1 and TRBJ2-3; 16 bases agree with TRBD2. CDR3 length equals 18 residues. The V segment lost 4 bases and the J segment 2 bases; nucleotides outside the gene matches: 7. From germline, CDR1 is SGHRS and CDR2 YFSETQ. Here the CDR3 DNA reads TGCGCCAGCAGCGAGGGACTAGCGGGAGGGCCTTTCACAGATACGCAGTATTTT. Protein: CASSEGLAGGPFTDTQYF.

There are a few counts of this clonotype. The rearrangement joins TRBV15 to TRBJ2-5; D is ambiguous. Germline V gene lookup returns CDR1 LNHNV and CDR2 YYDKDF (reference sequence). There are 15 residues in the CDR3. Trimming removed 0 bases at V and 4 bases at J, with 12 bases between. The CDR3 DNA reads as TGTGCCACCAGCAGAGATGGAGTCCAACCAGAGACCCAGTACTTC. Translation gives CATSRDGVQPETQYF.

The genes are TRBV7-8 and TRBJ1-1, with TRBD1 as a possible D gene (5 bases). CDR1 and CDR2 from the germline V gene are SGHVS and FQNEAQ. The CDR3 extends over 16 amino acids. Trimming left V 5 bases short and J 0 bases short, with 16 bases between. The CDR3 protein is CASSPLFKGMNTEAFF. CDR3 in DNA: TGTGCCAGCAGCCCACTTTTTAAGGGGATGAACACTGAAGCTTTCTTT. The variable domain in full, with the rest retrieved from reference TRBV7-8 and TRBJ1-1, is GAGVSQSPRYKVAKRGQDVALRCDPISGHVSLFWYQQALGQGPEFLTYFQNEAQLDKSGLPSDRFFAERPEGSVSTLKIQRTQQEDSAVYLCASSPLFKGMNTEAFFGQGTRLTVV.

This clonotype has more than one count but fewer than ten. The chain joins TRBV19 to TRBJ2-2; D remains unclear. The V gene lost 1 base and the J gene lost 5 bases, with 2 bases spanning the gap. The CDR3 has 12 residues. Germline CDR1 and CDR2: LNHDA and SQIVND (reference sequence). The CDR3 coding sequence is TGTGCCAGTAGTATAGTGACCGGGGAGCTGTTTTTT. Protein: CASSIVTGELFF.

This clonotype has more than one count but fewer than ten. The V call is TRBV4-2, the J call TRBJ1-6; TRBD1 matches at 7 bases. The CDR3 sequence is 14 residues long. The V gene's germline CDR1 is LGHNA and CDR2 YNFKEQ. The ends lost 0 bases at V and 9 bases at J; junction bases unmatched: 2. CDR3 bases: TGTGCCAGCAGCCAAGACAGGGGGTTTTCACCCCTCCACTTT. Its protein is CASSQDRGFSPLHF.